This T cell receptor (beta chain) comes out of a study of blood T cell repertoires in COVID-19 (TCRdb year 2020). Notes on the research overall: The collaborator samples originated in the United States, Italy and Spain and spanned the acute and convalescent phases of COVID-19. The prospective study material was composed of cDNA or gDNA derived from T cells, B-cell-depleted T cells, or PBMCs. The repertoires were made available in a free public database intended to serve as a resource for research on the immune response to SARS-CoV-2. Sample metadata almost always included a de-identified subject ID, COVID-19 status, age in years and sex. The samples were drawn from two sources: the first 160 participants of the ongoing ImmuneRACE study, and 950 to 1,500 subjects contributed by 6 global collaborators. Where available, HLA class I and class II types were obtained from metadata supplied by the sample provider rather than from assay-based typing. The dataset comprised deeply sampled blood TCRbeta repertoires from subjects exposed to, actively infected with, or recovered from COVID-19.

General study outcomes and caveats: The quantity of clinical and demographic metadata differed by source and by participant and was supplied without curation.

A note on this clone: Its antigen specificity is not known. No per-base quality is available; no much larger clone lies one base away.

Collaborating institutions collected whole blood in K2EDTA tubes following their own protocols. Collaborator samples were shipped for TCRbeta analysis as frozen whole blood, isolated PBMCs, or DNA extracted from either sample type. The CDR3 starts with the cysteine, ends with the phenylalanine, and has 17 residues. Of all the DNA, just the CDR3 is kept, 51 bases in frame from base 1. The germline V gene provides CDR1 SGHAT and CDR2 FQNNGV. Clipping removes 5 bases from V and 8 bases from J, with 13 as the unmatched junction base count. TCRbeta CDR3 regions were amplified from genomic DNA by means of the immunoSEQ Assay, a bias-controlled multiplex PCR. The source study handled its data this way. The number of nucleated cells in each sample was estimated from the amplification of reference gene primers within the assay. Sequence reads were collapsed and filtered to measure the absolute abundance of every unique TCRbeta CDR3 rearrangement. For each sample, productive Simpson clonality was calculated as the square root of Simpson's diversity index across productive rearrangements. As stored in TCRdb, this immuneACCESS dataset retains in-frame rearrangements with V and J assigned. A fraction of the clones does not appear; measured against another copy, unresolved V genes explain less than half of the discrepancy, and the remainder lacks a known reason. V, J and clone size reflect that table, while D and trimming were determined from the DNA. The table for this sample lists roughly 200,000 clones; about 88% of them were counted only once. Roughly 5% of the sample rests with the top ten.

This TCR came from a woman of 80 years or more with acute or convalescent COVID-19. The chain is made from TRBV11-2 and TRBJ2-1; 12 bases in the middle match TRBD2. Material for sequencing was peripheral blood. The nucleotides are TGTGCCAGCAGCATAAGGGGAGGACTAGCGGGAAACGATGAGCAGTTCTTC. Its protein is CASSIRGGLAGNDEQFF.